The 32 T cell receptor beta chains in this list originate from one sample, sequenced in a study of OX40 agonist ivuxolimab in advanced cancers. Profiling relied on immunoSEQ multiplex PCR, and the TCRdb table lists in-frame clones only, not all of them. The table shows under 75,000 clones, with over 80% occurring only once. The starting material was CD4+ or CD8+ T cells sorted from blood, obtained in a trial of the OX40 agonist ivuxolimab. Receptors were obtained from an adult with an advanced solid tumor such as melanoma, head and neck, liver or kidney cancer.

CDR3 amino acids: CASSPSLSGVYNEQFF. The CDR3 DNA reads as TGTGCCAGCTCCCCATCTTTGAGCGGGGTGTACAATGAGCAGTTCTTC. The gene calls are TRBV18 and TRBJ2-1; TRBD2 agrees at 7 bases. V shed 6 bases, J shed 4 bases, and the junction held 12 bases outside the gene matches. The CDR3 is 16 amino acids. Germline CDR1 KGHSH, CDR2 LQKENI.

This chain uses TRBV28 with TRBJ2-7; no definite D call. Germline V gene sequence: CDR1 MDHEN, CDR2 SYDVKM. The CDR3 runs to 14 residues. V lost 2 bases and J 2 bases, leaving 10 bases between the germline ends. CDR3 region: CASSLRGSTYEQYF. The DNA for the CDR3 is TGTGCCAGCAGTTTACGTGGTTCGACCTACGAGCAGTACTTC.

As to this clone: This sample also contains other DNA sequences that code for the same CDR3. The rearrangement links TRBV27 to TRBJ2-1; tentatively, D is TRBD1 (5 bases). Germline values: CDR1 MNHEY, CDR2 SMNVEV (reference sequence). This CDR3 spans 14 amino acids. Trimming stripped 2 bases from V and 2 bases from J, with 7 bases between. The CDR3 DNA follows: TGTGCCAGCAGTTTAAGGGGCCCCTACAATGAGCAGTTCTTC. Translated: CASSLRGPYNEQFF.

As for this clone: Relative to the germline gene, one junction end is altered; a read error may explain this. Other DNA sequences of this sample code for an identical CDR3. V usage is TRBV5-6 and J usage is TRBJ2-7; D ambiguous. This CDR3 is built from 13 residues. The germline CDR1 and CDR2 sequences are SGHDT and YYEEEE. The chain's CDR3 is CASSYGSSYEQYF. For the CDR3, the DNA is TGTGCCAGCAGCTATGGCAGCTCCTACGAGCAGTACTTT.

The chain employs TRBV27 and TRBJ2-1, with D unresolved. Trimming left V 8 bases short and J 6 bases short, with 8 bases between. Germline-derived CDR1 and CDR2 are MNHEY and SMNVEV (reference sequence). This CDR3 is 11 amino acids long. The CDR3 loop reads CASRTVNEQFF. Here the CDR3 DNA reads TGTGCCAGCCGCACGGTCAATGAGCAGTTCTTC.

This clone was observed a handful of times. The chain links TRBV4-3 to TRBJ1-5; unclear D gene. The CDR3 loop spans 15 amino acids. CDR1 and CDR2 (germline): LGHNA, YSLEER. V gave up 0 bases and J gave up 3 bases, with 9 bases separating them. The CDR3 bases are TGCGCCAGCAGCCAAGATAGAATGAACAATCAGCCCCAGCATTTT. Residues: CASSQDRMNNQPQHF.

This chain uses TRBV7-2 with TRBJ2-7, with TRBD2 matching 8 bases. CDR1 is SGHTA, CDR2 FQGNSA, per germline. Trimming removed 1 base from V and 5 bases from J; junction bases left unmatched: 4. The CDR3 contains 14 residues. The chain's CDR3 is CASSLVGGRNEQYF. CDR3 DNA: TGTGCCAGCAGCTTAGTAGGCGGGAGGAACGAGCAGTACTTC.

The V and J genes are TRBV15 and TRBJ2-2; TRBD1 or TRBD2 may be the D gene (5 bases each). V lost 3 bases and J 4 bases, leaving 9 bases between the germline ends. This CDR3 has 14 amino acids. Germline-derived CDR1 and CDR2 are LNHNV and YYDKDF (reference sequence). The CDR3 spells CATSSPRGTGELFF. As DNA, the CDR3 is TGTGCCACCAGCAGCCCGAGGGGCACCGGGGAGCTGTTTTTT. The whole variable domain, remainder taken from reference TRBV15 and TRBJ2-2, is DAMVIQNPRYQVTQFGKPVTLSCSQTLNHNVMYWYQQKSSQAPKLLFHYYDKDFNNEADTPDNFQSRRPNTSFCFLDIRSPGLGDTAMYLCATSSPRGTGELFFGEGSRLTVL.

This chain links TRBV12-2 with TRBJ2-7; the D call TRBD2 from the table was never checked on the DNA. TRBV12-2 is noted as a pseudogene. CDR3 length equals 17 residues. The CDR3 region has the DNA TGTGCAAGTCGCTTAGTCGCATGGCGGCCTAGCTCCTACGAGCAGTACTTC. Its translation: CASRLVAWRPSSYEQYF.

This clone has a handful of counts. The sample carries other DNA sequences with the same CDR3. V and J are TRBV9 and TRBJ2-1, with D unresolved. The CDR3 covers 13 residues. The germline V and J ends were trimmed by 0 bases and 4 bases, with 5 bases remaining between them. CDR1 is SGDLS and CDR2 is YYNGEE in the germline V gene. CDR3 region: CASSVDEYNEQFF. As DNA, the CDR3 is TGTGCCAGCAGCGTAGACGAGTACAATGAGCAGTTCTTC. Filled out from reference TRBV9 and TRBJ2-1, the complete variable domain reads DSGVTQTPKHLITATGQRVTLRCSPRSGDLSVYWYQQSLDQGLQFLIQYYNGEERAKGNILERFSAQQFPDLHSELNLSSLELGDSALYFCASSVDEYNEQFFGPGTRLTVL.

The gene calls are TRBV18 and TRBJ2-1; 9 nucleotides line up with TRBD1. The CDR3 has 14 amino acids. Germline V gene sequence: CDR1 KGHSH, CDR2 LQKENI. The J segment lost 8 bases and the V segment lost 1 base, leaving 3 bases of the junction unmatched. CDR3 nucleotide sequence: TGTGCCAGCTCACCACGGACAGGGGCTCATGAGCAGTTCTTC. Translating it yields CASSPRTGAHEQFF.

The chain recombines TRBV6-1 with TRBJ1-1; D not certain. Germline assignment: CDR1 MNHNS and CDR2 SASEGT. Trimming stripped 5 bases from V and 1 base from J, with 11 bases between. The CDR3 has 14 residues. The CDR3 bases are TGTGCCAGCAGTTTACTATTAGCGAACACTGAAGCTTTCTTT. It specifies CASSLLLANTEAFF.

This clone was seen a single time. At one end the junction does not follow the germline gene, possibly because of a read error. The chain has TRBV18 and TRBJ1-1; 9 bases are shared with TRBD1. This CDR3 contains 16 residues. Germline CDR1 KGHSH, CDR2 LQKENI. DNA for the CDR3: TGTGCCAGCTCACCACCGGACAGGGGTGGGAACACTGAAGCTCTCTTT. Encoded protein: CASSPPDRGGNTEALF. The full variable domain, in which reference TRBV18 and TRBJ1-1 provide the parts outside the CDR3, is NAGVMQNPRHLVRRRGQEARLRCSPMKGHSHVYWYRQLPEEGLKFMVYLQKENIIDESGMPKERFSAEFPKEGPSILRIQQVVRGDSAAYFCASSPPDRGGNTEALFGQGTRLTVV.

The CDR3 sequence is CASSVGMNTEAFF. For the CDR3, the DNA is TGTGCCAGCAGCGTAGGCATGAACACTGAAGCTTTCTTT. The rearrangement links TRBV9 to TRBJ1-1; no clear D. Trimming removed 0 bases at V and 0 bases at J, with 3 bases between. The CDR3 spans 13 residues. CDR1 is SGDLS, CDR2 YYNGEE, per germline.

The CDR3 DNA reads TGTGCCAGCAGCGTAGAGGCTAGCGGGGCTAGCACAGATACGCAGTATTTT. It translates to CASSVEASGASTDTQYF. V usage is TRBV9 and J usage is TRBJ2-3; TRBD2 aligns across 9 bases. The CDR3 is 17 amino acids. Germline-derived CDR1 and CDR2 are SGDLS and YYNGEE. The trim removed 0 bases at V and 0 bases at J, leaving 5 bases unmatched.

J is TRBJ2-5 and V is TRBV5-4; 13 nucleotides align to TRBD2. This CDR3 comprises 16 residues. Germline V gives CDR1 SGHNT, CDR2 YYREEE (reference sequence). J lost 3 bases, V lost 4 bases, and 6 bases had no gene match. CDR3 region: CASSQGLAGLEETQYF. The CDR3 coding sequence is TGTGCCAGCAGCCAGGGACTAGCGGGACTCGAAGAGACCCAGTACTTC.

The chain couples TRBV28 to TRBJ2-2; no definite D call. Germline CDR1 reads MDHEN; CDR2 reads SYDVKM. V was clipped by 8 bases and J by 1 base, with 8 bases between them. The CDR3 totals 13 residues. CDR3 nucleotides: TGTGCCAGCGGATCAGGGAACACCGGGGAGCTGTTTTTT. Residues: CASGSGNTGELFF.

This chain links TRBV6-5 with TRBJ2-1; D assignment may be TRBD1 or TRBD2 (5 bases each). The length of the CDR3 is 15 residues. V lost 2 bases and J lost 0, with 8 bases in between. The germline V gene has CDR1 MNHEY and CDR2 SVGAGI. CDR3 bases: TGTGCCAGCAGTTACGGGGGAAGCTCCTACAATGAGCAGTTCTTC. Protein product: CASSYGGSSYNEQFF.

The chain carries TRBV15 and TRBJ2-3; tentative D call: TRBD2 (5 bases). The CDR3 is 14 amino acids. V lost 0 bases, J lost 6 bases, and 10 bases lay in between. Germline V gives CDR1 LNHNV, CDR2 YYDKDF (reference sequence). The CDR3 loop is CATSRDEGGDTQYF. For the CDR3, the DNA is TGTGCCACCAGCAGAGATGAGGGCGGTGATACGCAGTATTTT.

The chain has TRBV14 and TRBJ1-4; 8 bases are a match to TRBD1. This CDR3 contains 19 residues. Germline V gene lookup returns CDR1 SGHDN and CDR2 FVKESK. Trimming took 0 bases from V and 4 from J; bases not matched to a gene: 13. The CDR3 sequence: CASSQDEGDDRGGNEKLFF. The CDR3 region has the DNA TGTGCCAGCAGCCAAGATGAAGGGGACGACAGGGGCGGTAATGAAAAACTGTTTTTT.

The gene calls are TRBV27 and TRBJ1-1; D unclear. Trimming removed 0 bases from V and 5 bases from J, with 13 bases in between. CDR3 length: 15 amino acids. In germline, CDR1 is MNHEY, CDR2 SMNVEV (reference sequence). CDR3 in amino acids: CASSLSGRSGTEAFF. The CDR3 coding sequence is TGTGCCAGCAGTTTATCGGGCAGGTCGGGTACTGAAGCTTTCTTT.

CDR3: CASSLSVGAYEQYF. The DNA of the CDR3 is TGTGCCAGCAGTTTATCGGTTGGGGCCTACGAGCAGTACTTC. The genes are TRBV27 and TRBJ2-7, with D uncertain. The CDR3 totals 14 residues. Germline V gene data show CDR1 as MNHEY and CDR2 as SMNVEV (reference sequence). V was cut by 0 bases and J by 2 bases, with 8 bases left in between.

The chain couples TRBV11-3 to TRBJ2-5; 7 bases line up with TRBD1. The trim removed 5 bases at V and 1 base at J, leaving 7 bases unmatched. From germline, CDR1 is SGHNT and CDR2 YENEEA. This CDR3 is built from 15 residues. This chain's CDR3 is CASSPGQELQETQYF. DNA for the CDR3: TGTGCCAGCAGCCCCGGACAGGAACTCCAAGAGACCCAGTACTTC.

CDR3 protein: CASSFMVQETQYF. For the CDR3, the DNA is TGTGCCAGCAGCTTTATGGTCCAAGAGACCCAGTACTTC. The chain employs TRBV7-9 and TRBJ2-5; D is uncertain. Germline values: CDR1 SEHNR, CDR2 FQNEAQ (reference sequence). The CDR3 is 13 amino acids. V lost 3 bases and J 1 base, leaving 6 bases between the germline ends.

The chain has TRBV13 and TRBJ2-7; D perhaps matches TRBD2 (6 bases). This CDR3 comprises 14 residues. Germline values: CDR1 PRHDT, CDR2 FYEKMQ (reference sequence). Trimming cost V 8 bases and J 0 bases, with 14 bases left between them. Here the CDR3 reads CASAAAGSSYEQYF. DNA of the CDR3: TGTGCCAGCGCGGCGGCGGGAAGCTCCTACGAGCAGTACTTC.

J is TRBJ2-5 and V is TRBV7-3, with 10 bases matching TRBD1. The length of the CDR3 is 14 residues. Per germline, CDR1 SGHTA and CDR2 FQGTGA. V lost 5 bases to trimming and J lost 3 bases; unmatched junction nucleotides: 3. This chain's CDR3 is CASSLTGGEETQYF. CDR3 DNA sequence: TGTGCCAGCAGCCTGACAGGGGGCGAAGAGACCCAGTACTTC. The full variable domain, its missing parts supplied by reference TRBV7-3 and TRBJ2-5, is GAGVSQTPSNKVTEKGKYVELRCDPISGHTALYWYRQSLGQGPEFLIYFQGTGAADDSGLPNDRFFAVRPEGSVSTLKIQRTERGDSAVYLCASSLTGGEETQYFGPGTRLLVL.

The chain employs TRBV27 and TRBJ2-2; a weak D match, TRBD2 (6 bases). V gave up 1 base and J gave up 2 bases, with 11 bases separating them. This CDR3 comprises 16 residues. Per germline, CDR1 MNHEY and CDR2 SMNVEV (reference sequence). Here the CDR3 reads CASSLYPAGNTGELFF. The CDR3 region has the DNA TGTGCCAGCAGTTTATATCCAGCGGGCAACACCGGGGAGCTGTTTTTT.

The chain combines TRBV2 with TRBJ2-2; D perhaps matches TRBD2 (5 bases). Trimming stripped 11 bases from V and 4 bases from J, with 14 bases between. Germline-derived CDR1 and CDR2 are SNHLY and FYNNEI. The CDR3 totals 13 residues. The CDR3 bases are TGTGCCCTAAAGAGGGCGCTCACCGGGGAGCTGTTTTTT. This translates into CALKRALTGELFF.

This chain joins TRBV5-6 and TRBJ2-2, with D tentatively TRBD1 (6 bases). In germline, CDR1 is SGHDT, CDR2 YYEEEE. The CDR3 runs 15 residues. The ends were cut back, 2 bases at V and 4 bases at J, with 12 bases in the middle. Here the CDR3 reads CASSFFIGGTGELFF. In DNA form, the CDR3 reads TGTGCCAGCAGCTTCTTTATAGGGGGCACCGGGGAGCTGTTTTTT.

V usage is TRBV7-6 and J usage is TRBJ1-4, with TRBD1 matching over 8 bases. V shed 4 bases, J shed 6 bases, and the junction held 7 bases outside the gene matches. The CDR3 consists of 15 residues. The germline CDR1 and CDR2 sequences are SGHVS and FNYEAQ. The CDR3 region has the DNA TGTGCCAGCAGCTGGGGGACAGGATCGGATGAAAAACTGTTTTTT. Amino acid sequence: CASSWGTGSDEKLFF.

V gene TRBV15 combines with J gene TRBJ2-5, with D maybe TRBD2 (6 bases). The CDR3 contains 17 residues. From germline, CDR1 is LNHNV and CDR2 YYDKDF (reference sequence). The ends were cut back, 0 bases at V and 2 bases at J, with 16 bases in the middle. The CDR3 DNA reads as TGTGCCACCAGCAGAGAATGGACCCCGGGAGATCAAGAGACCCAGTACTTC. Translating it yields CATSREWTPGDQETQYF.

The chain carries TRBV4-1 and TRBJ2-2; 11 bases are a match to TRBD2. This CDR3 contains 15 residues. V trimming: 4 bases; J trimming: 5 bases; junction bases outside the gene matches: 3. Looked up from germline, CDR1 is MGHRA and CDR2 is YSYEKL. CDR3 region: CASSLAGGSTGELFF. CDR3 sequence (DNA): TGCGCCAGCAGCCTAGCGGGAGGGTCTACCGGGGAGCTGTTTTTT.